This T cell receptor (beta chain) was captured by sequencing in a study of cytomegalovirus exposure and HLA in healthy donors. This clone was seen only a few times. V was trimmed by 8 bases and J by 7 bases, leaving 21 bases between them. CDR3 length: 15 residues. Germline V gene lookup returns CDR1 LNHDA and CDR2 SQIVND (reference sequence). Primers: 60 Vbeta forward and 13 Jbeta reverse. TCRdb keeps only in-frame clones here, not all; method: immunoSEQ multiplex PCR. The sample has approximately 52,000 clones, approximately 80% seen once. This sequence originates from a female donor in good health and CMV-seronegative. The rearrangement joins TRBV19 to TRBJ2-1, with D maybe TRBD2 (7 bases). The source material was PBMCs. This chain's CDR3 is CASGGAAVGGNEQFF. The CDR3 nucleotides are TGTGCCAGTGGGGGGGCAGCGGTTGGAGGGAATGAGCAGTTCTTC.